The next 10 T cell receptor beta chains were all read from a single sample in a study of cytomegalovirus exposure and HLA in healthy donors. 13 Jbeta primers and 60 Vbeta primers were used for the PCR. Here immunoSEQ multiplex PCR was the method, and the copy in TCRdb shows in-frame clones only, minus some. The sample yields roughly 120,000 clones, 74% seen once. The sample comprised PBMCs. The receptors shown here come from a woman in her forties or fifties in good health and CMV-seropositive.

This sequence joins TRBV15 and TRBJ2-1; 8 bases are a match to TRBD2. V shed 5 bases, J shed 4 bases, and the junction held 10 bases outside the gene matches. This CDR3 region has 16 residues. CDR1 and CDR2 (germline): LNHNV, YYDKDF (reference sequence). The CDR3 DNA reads TGTGCCACCAGCGCCTCCAACCGGGGGGGATACAATGAGCAGTTCTTC. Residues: CATSASNRGGYNEQFF.

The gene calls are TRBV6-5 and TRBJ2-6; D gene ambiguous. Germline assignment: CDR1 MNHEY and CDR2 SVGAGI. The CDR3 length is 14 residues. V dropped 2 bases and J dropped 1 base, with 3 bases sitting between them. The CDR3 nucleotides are TGTGCCAGCAGTTACCTTTCTGGGGCCAACGTCCTGACTTTC. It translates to CASSYLSGANVLTF.

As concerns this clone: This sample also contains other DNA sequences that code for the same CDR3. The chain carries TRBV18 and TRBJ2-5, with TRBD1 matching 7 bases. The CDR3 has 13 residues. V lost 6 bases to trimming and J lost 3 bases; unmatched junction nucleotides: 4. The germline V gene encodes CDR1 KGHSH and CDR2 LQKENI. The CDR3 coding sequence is TGTGCCAGCTCTCCAGGACAGGAAGAGACCCAGTACTTC. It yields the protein CASSPGQEETQYF.

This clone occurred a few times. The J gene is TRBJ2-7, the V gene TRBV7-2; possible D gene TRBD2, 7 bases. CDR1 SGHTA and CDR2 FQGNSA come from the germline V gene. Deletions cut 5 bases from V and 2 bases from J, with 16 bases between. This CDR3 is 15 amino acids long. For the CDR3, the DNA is TGTGCCAGCAGCCCAGGGAGGGACACCCCCTACGAGCAGTACTTC. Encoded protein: CASSPGRDTPYEQYF. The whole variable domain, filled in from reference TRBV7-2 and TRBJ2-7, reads GAGVSQSPSNKVTEKGKDVELRCDPISGHTALYWYRQSLGQGLEFLIYFQGNSAPDKSGLPSDRFSAERTGGSVSTLTIQRTQQEDSAVYLCASSPGRDTPYEQYFGPGTRLTVT.

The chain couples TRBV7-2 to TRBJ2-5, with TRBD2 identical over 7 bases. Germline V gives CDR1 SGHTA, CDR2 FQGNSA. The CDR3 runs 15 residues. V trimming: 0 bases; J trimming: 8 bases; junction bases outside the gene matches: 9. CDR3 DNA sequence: TGTGCCAGCAGCTTAGCGGCGGGGGTAAGGGGAACCCAGTACTTC. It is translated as CASSLAAGVRGTQYF.

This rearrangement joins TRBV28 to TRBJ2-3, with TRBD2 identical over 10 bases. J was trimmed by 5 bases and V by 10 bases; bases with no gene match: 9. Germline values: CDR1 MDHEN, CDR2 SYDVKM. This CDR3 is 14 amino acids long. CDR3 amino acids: CAIVSAGGQDTQYF. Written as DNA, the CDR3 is TGTGCCATCGTATCAGCGGGGGGGCAAGATACGCAGTATTTT.

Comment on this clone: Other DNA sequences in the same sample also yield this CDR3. CDR3 amino acids: CASSLEGASNQPQHF. In DNA, the CDR3 is TGTGCCAGCAGCTTAGAAGGGGCCAGCAATCAGCCCCAGCATTTT. The chain uses TRBV11-2 and TRBJ1-5; D is perhaps TRBD1 (5 bases). Germline V gene data show CDR1 as SGHAT and CDR2 as FQNNGV. V lost 0 bases, J lost 1 base, and 7 bases lay in between. The CDR3 spans 15 residues.

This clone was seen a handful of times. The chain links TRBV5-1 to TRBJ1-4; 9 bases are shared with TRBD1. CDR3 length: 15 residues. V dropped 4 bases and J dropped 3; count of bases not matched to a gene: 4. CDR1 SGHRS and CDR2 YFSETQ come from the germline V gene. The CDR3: CASSRGQGSNEKLFF. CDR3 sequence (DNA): TGCGCCAGCAGCCGTGGACAGGGGTCTAATGAAAAACTGTTTTTT.

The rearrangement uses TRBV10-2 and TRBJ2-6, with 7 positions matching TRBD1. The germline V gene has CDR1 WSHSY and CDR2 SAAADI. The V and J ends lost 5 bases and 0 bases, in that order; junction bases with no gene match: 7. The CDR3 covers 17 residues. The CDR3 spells CASSYRGFGSGANVLTF. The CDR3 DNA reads TGCGCCAGCAGTTACAGGGGTTTCGGCTCTGGGGCCAACGTCCTGACTTTC.

CDR3 sequence (DNA): TGCGCCAGCAGCCAAGTTATGAACACTGAAGCTTTCTTT. It yields the protein CASSQVMNTEAFF. The chain links TRBV4-1 to TRBJ1-1; D ambiguous. The V and J ends lost 1 base and 0 bases respectively, with 3 bases between them. CDR1 MGHRA and CDR2 YSYEKL come from the germline V gene. This CDR3 spans 13 amino acids.